A selection of T cell receptor beta chains follows, all from one sample in a study of T cell responses to AZD1222 COVID-19 vaccine. Produced via immunoSEQ multiplex PCR; TCRdb's table is partial and in-frame only. This sample has about 100,000 clones, with about 85% found just once. The sequencing used peripheral blood, collected 28 days after the second AZD1222 dose. The receptors shown here come from an adult who received the AZD1222 COVID-19 vaccine. CDR3s include the opening cysteine and the closing phenylalanine or tryptophan. Each record gives: J gene, V gene, clone size, D gene, CDR3 protein, CDR3 DNA. D genes are given only for firm matches. Clone sizes are given selectively: once, few, many, or a class where the clone is expanded.

>TRBJ2-3|TRBV2|.|TRBD2
CASSEASGGAHTQYF
TGTGCCAGCAGTGAGGCTAGCGGGGGGGCGCATACGCAGTATTTT
>TRBJ2-5|TRBV2|.|TRBD1
CASGDRGLTRETQYF
TGTGCCAGCGGGGACAGGGGGCTAACGAGAGAGACCCAGTACTTC
>TRBJ1-4|TRBV12-3/TRBV12-4|.|TRBD1
CASSTGGEKLFF
TGTGCCAGCAGCACAGGGGGTGAAAAACTGTTTTTT
>TRBJ1-5|TRBV4-1|.|.
CASSQVAGQTNQPQHF
TGCGCCAGCAGCCAAGTCGCGGGACAAACTAATCAGCCCCAGCATTTT
>TRBJ1-6|TRBV6-5|.|TRBD1
CASSYSGQGSSPLHF
TGTGCCAGCAGTTACTCAGGACAGGGGTCTTCACCCCTCCACTTT
>TRBJ1-1|TRBV5-1|.|.
CASEQGFGTEAFF
TGCGCCAGCGAACAGGGCTTTGGGACTGAAGCTTTCTTT
>TRBJ1-1|TRBV3-1/TRBV3-2|.|TRBD1
CASSQTGAPWVEAFF
TGTGCCAGCAGCCAAACAGGGGCCCCATGGGTTGAAGCTTTCTTT
>TRBJ1-1|TRBV6-4|.|TRBD1
CASSGTPKDRGQGMNTEAFF
TGTGCCAGCAGCGGGACACCAAAAGACAGGGGGCAGGGAATGAACACTGAAGCTTTCTTT
>TRBJ2-2|TRBV25-1|.|.
CASTAGAGELFF
TGTGCCAGCACCGCCGGCGCCGGGGAGCTGTTTTTT
>TRBJ2-2|TRBV20-1|.|.
CSASGTNTGELFF
TGCAGTGCTAGTGGGACAAACACCGGGGAGCTGTTTTTT
>TRBJ2-6|TRBV4-3|few|TRBD1
CASSQDMAGGWYSGANVLTF
TGCGCCAGCAGCCAAGATATGGCAGGGGGTTGGTACTCTGGGGCCAACGTCCTGACTTTC
>TRBJ2-1|TRBV24-1|.|TRBD1
CATSDYFRDRSINEQFF
TGTGCCACCAGTGATTACTTCCGGGACAGGTCTATCAATGAGCAGTTCTTC
>TRBJ2-7|TRBV14|.|TRBD2
CASSAPSGASYEQYF
TGTGCCAGCAGCGCTCCTAGCGGGGCCTCCTACGAGCAGTACTTC
>TRBJ2-1|TRBV21-1|.|.
CASSKEVGCCKGAYLSDEQFF
TGTGCCAGCAGCAAAGAGGTAGGGTGCTGCAAGGGGGCCTACCTCTCCGATGAGCAGTTCTTC
>TRBJ1-6|TRBV3-1/TRBV3-2|.|.
CASSQGTGNSPLHF
TGTGCCAGCAGCCAGGGGACTGGTAATTCACCCCTCCACTTT
>TRBJ2-7|TRBV7-2|.|.
CASSQQGYEQYF
TGTGCCAGCAGCCAGCAGGGGTACGAGCAGTACTTC
>TRBJ2-3|TRBV19|.|.
CASSFGRSSFSTDTQYF
TGTGCCAGTAGTTTTGGACGGAGCAGCTTTAGCACAGATACGCAGTATTTT
>TRBJ1-5|TRBV19|.|.
CASSFTTGMYQPQHF
TGTGCCAGTAGTTTCACAACAGGGATGTATCAGCCCCAGCATTTT
>TRBJ2-7|TRBV5-1|.|.
CASSQLGGGAYEQYF
TGCGCCAGCAGCCAGCTGGGCGGTGGGGCCTACGAGCAGTACTTC
>TRBJ2-1|TRBV27|.|TRBD2
CASQRGGRHEQFF
TGTGCCAGCCAGCGGGGGGGCCGTCATGAGCAGTTCTTC
>TRBJ2-5|TRBV4-2|.|TRBD2
CASSPGGLAGGETQYF
TGTGCCAGCAGCCCTGGGGGACTAGCGGGGGGCGAGACCCAGTACTTC
>TRBJ1-6|TRBV7-2|.|TRBD1
CASSSAHRGNSPLHF
TGTGCCAGCAGCTCTGCCCACAGGGGAAATTCACCCCTCCACTTT
>TRBJ1-3|TRBV5-6|.|.
CASSLAAVSGNTIYF
TGTGCCAGCAGCTTGGCGGCAGTCTCTGGAAACACCATATATTTT
>TRBJ2-1|TRBV4-1|.|TRBD1
CASSQGGQGLNEQFF
TGCGCCAGCAGCCAGGGGGGACAGGGGCTCAATGAGCAGTTCTTC
>TRBJ1-2|TRBV19|.|TRBD1
CASSAPTGGGYGYTF
TGTGCCAGTAGTGCGCCGACAGGGGGAGGCTATGGCTACACCTTC
>TRBJ2-7|TRBV6-5|.|.
CASSYGPGPYEQYF
TGTGCCAGCAGTTACGGGCCGGGGCCCTACGAGCAGTACTTC
>TRBJ2-2|TRBV3-1/TRBV3-2|.|.
CASSQDRQGWGAGELFF
TGTGCCAGCAGCCAAGACCGGCAGGGTTGGGGAGCCGGGGAGCTGTTTTTT
>TRBJ1-1|TRBV5-1|.|.
CASSLERGSTEAFF
TGCGCCAGCAGCTTGGAAAGGGGGAGCACTGAAGCTTTCTTT
>TRBJ1-1|TRBV6-5|once|.
CVSRRPNRQGTEAFF
TGTGTCAGCCGGAGGCCGAACAGACAAGGAACTGAAGCTTTCTTT
>TRBJ2-1|TRBV4-3|.|TRBD2
CASSLRSLAGTNEQFF
TGCGCCAGCAGCCTCCGTAGTCTAGCGGGGACCAATGAGCAGTTCTTC
>TRBJ2-6|TRBV5-1|.|.
CASRAVPGANVLTF
TGCGCCAGCAGGGCAGTCCCTGGGGCCAACGTCCTGACTTTC
>TRBJ1-3|TRBV10-3|once|.
CAISQGSGNTIYF
TGTGCCATCAGTCAGGGTTCTGGAAACACCATATATTTT
>TRBJ2-7|TRBV5-1|.|.
CASSSEPGLAYEQYF
TGCGCCAGCAGCTCCGAACCAGGTTTAGCCTACGAGCAGTACTTC
>TRBJ1-6|TRBV4-1|few|.
CASSGESYNSPLHF
TGCGCCAGTAGCGGGGAGTCCTATAATTCACCCCTCCACTTT
>TRBJ1-1|TRBV29-1|few|.
CSVTYLNTEAFF
TGCAGCGTTACCTACCTGAACACTGAAGCTTTCTTT
>TRBJ1-3|TRBV18|.|.
CASSPPQTSSGNTIYF
TGTGCCAGCTCACCACCCCAGACCAGCTCTGGAAACACCATATATTTT
>TRBJ1-2|TRBV7-8|once|.
CASSPPLTDSGGYTF
TGTGCCAGCAGCCCCCCTCTCACGGATTCGGGTGGCTACACCTTC
>TRBJ1-1|TRBV6-5|.|.
CATLAEGTEAFF
TGTGCCACCCTGGCGGAGGGTACTGAAGCTTTCTTT
>TRBJ2-3|TRBV9|.|TRBD2
CASSGTSGAGDTQYF
TGTGCCAGCAGTGGGACTAGCGGGGCGGGAGATACGCAGTATTTT
>TRBJ2-7|TRBV5-1|once|.
CASSLPGPEQYF
TGCGCCAGCAGCTTGCCGGGTCCCGAGCAGTACTTC
>TRBJ1-1|TRBV6-2/TRBV6-3|few|.
CASSLLTGGTEAFF
TGTGCCAGCAGTCTTTTGACAGGCGGTACTGAAGCTTTCTTT
>TRBJ2-1|TRBV10-1|once|.
CASSEGGTNEQFF
TGCGCCAGCAGTGAGGGTGGGACAAATGAGCAGTTCTTC
>TRBJ1-1|TRBV6-2/TRBV6-3|.|.
CASSYRTGGPEAFF
TGTGCCAGCAGTTACCGGACGGGAGGACCTGAAGCTTTCTTT
>TRBJ2-3|TRBV19|.|TRBD2
CASSMSTSGTSTDTQYF
TGTGCCAGTAGTATGAGCACTAGCGGAACTAGCACAGATACGCAGTATTTT
>TRBJ1-2|TRBV19|.|.
CASSIEGATANYGYTF
TGTGCCAGTAGTATAGAAGGAGCTACTGCTAACTATGGCTACACCTTC